Following are 6 T cell receptor beta chains from one sample sequenced in a study of OX40 agonist ivuxolimab in advanced cancers. Profiling relied on immunoSEQ multiplex PCR, and the TCRdb table lists in-frame clones only, not all of them. The profile shows about 36,000 clones, around three quarters of them singletons. The sequencing here drew on CD4+ or CD8+ T cells sorted from blood, taken in a trial of the OX40 agonist ivuxolimab. The source of these receptors is an adult with an advanced solid tumor such as melanoma, head and neck, liver or kidney cancer.

This chain links TRBV10-3 with TRBJ1-1; no clear D gene. Germline lookup yields CDR1 ENHRY and CDR2 SYGVKD. Deletions cut 6 bases from V and 1 base from J, with 6 bases between. The CDR3 runs to 12 residues. DNA for the CDR3: TGTGCCATCAGCTCAAGGAACACTGAAGCTTTCTTT. It yields the protein CAISSRNTEAFF.

This clone was recorded a few times. The chain has TRBV7-9 and TRBJ2-2; TRBD1 might be the D (5 bases). The V and J ends lost 5 bases and 4 bases respectively, with 17 bases between them. The CDR3 is 16 amino acids. Germline CDR1 reads SEHNR; CDR2 reads FQNEAQ (reference sequence). The chain's CDR3 is CASSHQVQGGTGELFF. The DNA for the CDR3 is TGTGCCAGCAGCCATCAAGTTCAGGGTGGCACCGGGGAGCTGTTTTTT.

This clone came up a few times. V and J are TRBV20-1 and TRBJ1-2; TRBD1 agrees at 8 bases. V shed 6 bases and J 12 bases; nucleotides not matched to a gene: 9. The CDR3 length is 11 residues. The germline V gene encodes CDR1 DFQATT and CDR2 SNEGSKA (reference sequence). CDR3 bases: TGCAGTGCCCGAGGACAGGGCCCCAACACCTTC. Amino acids: CSARGQGPNTF.

This clone was recorded at least ten times. The chain joins TRBV7-9 to TRBJ1-2; TRBD1 agrees at 7 bases. After removal of 10 bases from V and 6 bases from J, the junction contained 2 bases not matched to a gene. The germline CDR1 and CDR2 sequences are SEHNR and FQNEAQ (reference sequence). The CDR3 spans 10 residues. CDR3 in amino acids: CATRGNGYTF. CDR3 coding DNA: TGTGCCACCAGGGGGAATGGCTACACCTTC. Variable domain in full (rest from reference TRBV7-9 and TRBJ1-2): DTGVSQNPRHKITKRGQNVTFRCDPISEHNRLYWYRQTLGQGPEFLTYFQNEAQLEKSRLLSDRFSAERPKGSFSTLEIQRTEQGDSAMYLCATRGNGYTFGSGTRLTVV.

The chain employs TRBV9 and TRBJ2-7, with D unclear. The V end lost 0 bases, the J end lost 7 bases, and 11 bases lay between the germline ends. The CDR3 consists of 13 residues. From germline, CDR1 is SGDLS and CDR2 YYNGEE. CDR3 in DNA: TGTGCCAGCAGCGTAGAGGGTGGCAGGGAGCAGTACTTC. Its translation is CASSVEGGREQYF.

The chain couples TRBV27 to TRBJ2-3; D is tentatively TRBD1 or TRBD2 (6 bases each). V was clipped by 3 bases and J by 1 base, with 14 bases between them. Per germline, CDR1 MNHEY and CDR2 SMNVEV (reference sequence). The CDR3 contains 16 residues. CDR3 bases: TGTGCCAGCAGTTTTAGGGGGGAGGAGGGCACAGATACGCAGTATTTT. Its protein product is CASSFRGEEGTDTQYF.